This entry lists 8 T cell receptor beta chains sequenced from one sample in a study of beta chain features in type 1 diabetes. Study conclusions and caveats: TCRB CDR3s were moderately but significantly shorter in Type 1 diabetes patients in all four CD4+ subsets.

All of the isolated RNA was reverse transcribed, so expressed TCRB transcripts were sequenced. Generated by immunoSEQ multiplex PCR, the TCRdb table keeps only in-frame clones and is missing some. Among hundreds of thousands of clones, around 15% were seen once, and the ten largest hold 0.022%. Antigens of these TCRs are unknown. Sequencing used naive CD4+ T cells from blood. The source is a young man with type 1 diabetes.

This clone was detected only a few times. The V gene is TRBV29-1, the J gene TRBJ1-1; TRBD1 matches 7 bases. The CDR3 is made up of 14 amino acids. The junction had 3 bases not matched to a gene; V was cut back by 2 bases and J by 0 bases. The germline V gene encodes CDR1 SQVTM and CDR2 ANQGSEA. CDR3 in amino acids: CSVERTGVNTEAFF. CDR3 DNA sequence: TGCAGCGTTGAAAGGACAGGTGTGAACACTGAAGCTTTCTTT.

The chain uses TRBV28 and TRBJ1-5, with TRBD1 identical over 10 bases. Unmatched junction bases numbered 3, after V lost 8 bases and J lost 2 bases. There are 14 residues in the CDR3. The germline CDR1 and CDR2 sequences are MDHEN and SYDVKM. The CDR3 spells CASGQGGGNQPQHF. Written as DNA, the CDR3 is TGTGCCAGCGGACAGGGGGGTGGCAATCAGCCCCAGCATTTT.

In this sample, this clone turned up a few times. The chain joins TRBV6-6 to TRBJ1-5; the D is unclear. Germline values: CDR1 MNHNY, CDR2 SVGAGI (reference sequence). Trimming pared 7 bases from V and 1 base from J, leaving 8 bases between. This CDR3 spans 13 amino acids. DNA of the CDR3: TGTGCCAGCACGGAAGACAGCAATCAGCCCCAGCATTTT. It yields the protein CASTEDSNQPQHF.

The chain joins TRBV29-1 to TRBJ1-2; 7 positions match TRBD1. From germline, CDR1 is SQVTM and CDR2 ANQGSEA. This CDR3 has 12 residues. After removal of 3 bases from V and 6 bases from J, the junction contained 4 bases not matched to a gene. CDR3 region: CSVDSGGNGYTF. The CDR3 bases are TGCAGCGTTGATTCAGGGGGAAATGGCTACACCTTC.

This clone has more than one count but fewer than ten. This chain joins TRBV6-6 and TRBJ2-7; D unresolved. Trimming took 2 bases from V and 4 from J, leaving 15 bases between them. This CDR3 comprises 15 residues. From germline, CDR1 is MNHNY and CDR2 SVGAGI (reference sequence). The CDR3 bases are TGTGCCAGCAGTTACCAGCCTTCTTCTTGGTACGAGCAGTACTTC. As protein: CASSYQPSSWYEQYF.

The chain uses TRBV15 and TRBJ1-6; TRBD1 is a possible D gene (6 bases). With 1 base removed from V and 10 bases from J, the gap between germline ends came to 8 bases. The length of the CDR3 is 13 residues. Per the germline V gene, CDR1 is LNHNV and CDR2 is YYDKDF (reference sequence). The DNA for the CDR3 is TGTGCCACCAGCAGAGTCCAGGGGTCACCCCTCCACTTT. It specifies CATSRVQGSPLHF.

The sample holds a few counts of this clone. The V and J genes are TRBV7-9 and TRBJ2-5, with D unresolved. Trimming took 8 bases from V and 3 from J, leaving 10 bases between them. This CDR3 region has 12 residues. Germline CDR1 is SEHNR and CDR2 is FQNEAQ (reference sequence). CDR3 sequence reads: CASCRTEETQYF. The CDR3, as DNA: TGTGCCAGCTGCAGGACCGAAGAGACCCAGTACTTC.

The rearrangement joins TRBV7-2 to TRBJ2-5; tentatively, D is TRBD1 (6 bases). Deletions cut 2 bases from V and 7 bases from J, with 14 bases between. CDR1 and CDR2 (germline): SGHTA, FQGNSA. This CDR3 spans 14 amino acids. CDR3 in DNA: TGTGCCAGCAGCTTACTGGGACACCAGGGGACCCAGTACTTC. This translates into CASSLLGHQGTQYF.